This is a list of T cell receptor beta chains from one sample in a study of T cell changes during pregnancy in multiple sclerosis. Assay: immunoSEQ multiplex PCR; the TCRdb copy retains only in-frame clones and omits some. The sample contains roughly 60,000 clones, 85% to 90% of which appear only once. Sample: CD4+ T cells from peripheral blood mononuclear cells, taken in the first trimester of pregnancy. The receptors come from a female donor with multiple sclerosis, enrolled in a pregnancy study. CDR3s include the opening cysteine and the closing phenylalanine or tryptophan. A D gene is named only where the DNA matches it firmly. Only some rows state a clone size, as once, few, many or a class for expanded clones.

CDR3nt: TGTGCCAGCAGCTTAGGAGTGAGGGACAGGAACACTGAAGCTTTCTTT
CDR3aa: CASSLGVRDRNTEAFF
d_gene: TRBD1
v_gene: TRBV7-2
abundance: NA
len: 16
j_gene: TRBJ1-1

CDR3nt: TGTGCCAGCAGTTTCTTTTGGGGCGCAGAACAACACTACGAGCAGTACTTC
CDR3aa: CASSFFWGAEQHYEQYF
d_gene: NA
v_gene: TRBV28
abundance: NA
len: 17
j_gene: TRBJ2-7

CDR3nt: TGTGCCATCAGTGCTTATCTCCCAGGGACAGCGGACTACGAGCAGTACTTC
CDR3aa: CAISAYLPGTADYEQYF
d_gene: TRBD1
v_gene: TRBV10-3
abundance: NA
len: 17
j_gene: TRBJ2-7

CDR3nt: TGTGCCAGCAGCTTAAAAACCGCGGGAGCTTACAATGAGCAGTTCTTC
CDR3aa: CASSLKTAGAYNEQFF
d_gene: TRBD2
v_gene: TRBV11-2
abundance: NA
len: 16
j_gene: TRBJ2-1

CDR3nt: TGCGCCAGCAAGACAGGGAGCGATGAAAAACTGTTTTTT
CDR3aa: CASKTGSDEKLFF
d_gene: TRBD1
v_gene: TRBV5-1
abundance: NA
len: 13
j_gene: TRBJ1-4

CDR3nt: TGTGCCAGCTCACCCCAGGGAAGCCGGCACACCGGGGAGCTGTTTTTT
CDR3aa: CASSPQGSRHTGELFF
d_gene: NA
v_gene: TRBV18
abundance: NA
len: 16
j_gene: TRBJ2-2

CDR3nt: TGTGCCAGCAGCGAGCAAGCAGGGACGGGGGTAACTGAAGCTTTCTTT
CDR3aa: CASSEQAGTGVTEAFF
d_gene: NA
v_gene: TRBV9
abundance: NA
len: 16
j_gene: TRBJ1-1

CDR3nt: TGTGCCAGCAGCCCACGGGCTAATGAAAAACTGTTTTTT
CDR3aa: CASSPRANEKLFF
d_gene: NA
v_gene: TRBV6-6
abundance: NA
len: 13
j_gene: TRBJ1-4

CDR3nt: TGTGCCAGCAGTTACGACACCACAGGGTTGGGGCAGCCCCAGCATTTT
CDR3aa: CASSYDTTGLGQPQHF
d_gene: NA
v_gene: TRBV2
abundance: NA
len: 16
j_gene: TRBJ1-5

CDR3nt: TGTGCCAGCAGTTCTTACAATGAGCAGTTCTTC
CDR3aa: CASSSYNEQFF
d_gene: NA
v_gene: TRBV28
abundance: once
len: 11
j_gene: TRBJ2-1

CDR3nt: TGTGCCAGCAGTTGGAGAGGTGAAGCTTTCTTT
CDR3aa: CASSWRGEAFF
d_gene: NA
v_gene: TRBV28
abundance: NA
len: 11
j_gene: TRBJ1-1

CDR3nt: TGTGCCAGCAGCTTTGGACAGGGGCGATACGAGCAGTACTTC
CDR3aa: CASSFGQGRYEQYF
d_gene: TRBD1
v_gene: TRBV11-3
abundance: NA
len: 14
j_gene: TRBJ2-7

CDR3nt: TGTGCCAGCAGCTCCACAGGGACGGGGGCCAACGTCCTGACTTTC
CDR3aa: CASSSTGTGANVLTF
d_gene: NA
v_gene: TRBV7-2
abundance: NA
len: 15
j_gene: TRBJ2-6

CDR3nt: TGCGCCAGCAGCTTGGTCCTAGCGGGAGAAGGTTACGAGCAGTACTTC
CDR3aa: CASSLVLAGEGYEQYF
d_gene: TRBD2
v_gene: TRBV5-1
abundance: NA
len: 16
j_gene: TRBJ2-7

CDR3nt: TGTGCTAGCAGCTTTAGCGGAGGGACAGCCGAAGTCAAGTACTTC
CDR3aa: CASSFSGGTAEVKYF
d_gene: NA
v_gene: TRBV7-7
abundance: once
len: 15
j_gene: TRBJ2-5

CDR3nt: TGTGCCAGCAGCCCCCGTCATACGGGAGCCCCTTCCTACGAGCAGTACTTC
CDR3aa: CASSPRHTGAPSYEQYF
d_gene: NA
v_gene: TRBV11-2
abundance: NA
len: 17
j_gene: TRBJ2-7

CDR3nt: TGTGCCAGCAGCTTAGAGGGCCAGGGGTACGAGCAGTACTTC
CDR3aa: CASSLEGQGYEQYF
d_gene: NA
v_gene: TRBV7-6
abundance: NA
len: 14
j_gene: TRBJ2-7

CDR3nt: TGTGCCACCAGGGGGCTCCGGGATGTTCGAAATAATTCACCCCTCCACTTT
CDR3aa: CATRGLRDVRNNSPLHF
d_gene: TRBD1
v_gene: TRBV19
abundance: NA
len: 17
j_gene: TRBJ1-6

CDR3nt: TGTGCCAGCAGTGCAATGGACAGAACAGACTCTGGGGCCAACGTCCTGACTTTC
CDR3aa: CASSAMDRTDSGANVLTF
d_gene: NA
v_gene: TRBV6-1
abundance: NA
len: 18
j_gene: TRBJ2-6

CDR3nt: TGTGCCAGCAGCCCAAACTCGATCCGCTACACCTTC
CDR3aa: CASSPNSIRYTF
d_gene: NA
v_gene: TRBV5-5
abundance: NA
len: 12
j_gene: TRBJ1-2

CDR3nt: TGTGCCAGCAGTTACTGGGGTGGGGGGACTGAAGCTTTCTTT
CDR3aa: CASSYWGGGTEAFF
d_gene: NA
v_gene: TRBV28
abundance: NA
len: 14
j_gene: TRBJ1-1

CDR3nt: TGTGCCATCAGTGACGAGGACTTTTATTCACCCCTCCACTTT
CDR3aa: CAISDEDFYSPLHF
d_gene: NA
v_gene: TRBV10-3
abundance: NA
len: 14
j_gene: TRBJ1-6

CDR3nt: TGCAGCGTTGCTTATTTACTCCTGTACCAAGAGACCCAGTACTTC
CDR3aa: CSVAYLLLYQETQYF
d_gene: NA
v_gene: TRBV29-1
abundance: NA
len: 15
j_gene: TRBJ2-5

CDR3nt: TGTGCCAGCTCACGCTATGACAATCAGCCCCAGCATTTT
CDR3aa: CASSRYDNQPQHF
d_gene: NA
v_gene: TRBV18
abundance: few
len: 13
j_gene: TRBJ1-5

CDR3nt: TGTGCCAGCAGCGTAGGTGAGGCTACCCCACACCGTGAGACCCAGTACTTC
CDR3aa: CASSVGEATPHRETQYF
d_gene: NA
v_gene: TRBV9
abundance: NA
len: 17
j_gene: TRBJ2-5

CDR3nt: TGTGCCACCCAGGACAGGGGGCTTTACAATGAGCAGTTCTTC
CDR3aa: CATQDRGLYNEQFF
d_gene: TRBD1
v_gene: TRBV19
abundance: NA
len: 14
j_gene: TRBJ2-1

CDR3nt: TGTGCCAGCAGCTTGCCGGGCGGGGAGCTGTTTTTT
CDR3aa: CASSLPGGELFF
d_gene: NA
v_gene: TRBV7-2
abundance: NA
len: 12
j_gene: TRBJ2-2

CDR3nt: TGCGCCAGCAGCTTGGATAAGAACACTGAAGCTTTCTTT
CDR3aa: CASSLDKNTEAFF
d_gene: NA
v_gene: TRBV5-1
abundance: NA
len: 13
j_gene: TRBJ1-1

CDR3nt: TGTGCCAGCAGCCCCGGGACTAGCGGTTGGACTGGGGAGCTGTTTTTT
CDR3aa: CASSPGTSGWTGELFF
d_gene: TRBD2
v_gene: TRBV13
abundance: NA
len: 16
j_gene: TRBJ2-2

CDR3nt: TGTGCCAGCAGCCGGGGGACAGCCACCCCCCACGAGCAGTACTTC
CDR3aa: CASSRGTATPHEQYF
d_gene: NA
v_gene: TRBV5-6
abundance: NA
len: 15
j_gene: TRBJ2-7

CDR3nt: TGTGCCAGCAGAGCGGGGGGTACTACAGATACGCAGTATTTT
CDR3aa: CASRAGGTTDTQYF
d_gene: TRBD2
v_gene: TRBV5-4
abundance: once
len: 14
j_gene: TRBJ2-3

CDR3nt: TGTGCCAGCAGCTTACAAGCGGGAGGGAACACCGGGGAGCTGTTTTTT
CDR3aa: CASSLQAGGNTGELFF
d_gene: TRBD2
v_gene: TRBV7-3
abundance: NA
len: 16
j_gene: TRBJ2-2

CDR3nt: TGTGCCAGCAGCCCGGTAGCTAGCGGGGGGGCCGTTCTATACAATGAGCAGTTCTTC
CDR3aa: CASSPVASGGAVLYNEQFF
d_gene: TRBD2
v_gene: TRBV11-3
abundance: NA
len: 19
j_gene: TRBJ2-1

CDR3nt: TGTGCCAGTAGCAACAGGGGAACTGAAGCTTTCTTT
CDR3aa: CASSNRGTEAFF
d_gene: TRBD1
v_gene: TRBV19
abundance: few
len: 12
j_gene: TRBJ1-1

CDR3nt: TGTGCCAGCAGTCTAAGCGGGAGGGAGACCCAGTACTTC
CDR3aa: CASSLSGRETQYF
d_gene: TRBD2
v_gene: TRBV6-1
abundance: NA
len: 13
j_gene: TRBJ2-5

CDR3nt: TGTGCCAGCAGCTTGGCAGGGGCTGGAAACACCATATATTTT
CDR3aa: CASSLAGAGNTIYF
d_gene: NA
v_gene: TRBV7-9
abundance: NA
len: 14
j_gene: TRBJ1-3

CDR3nt: TGTGCCAGCAGTACCCTTATGGTAGCGGGGCAAGAGACCCAGTACTTC
CDR3aa: CASSTLMVAGQETQYF
d_gene: TRBD2
v_gene: TRBV28
abundance: NA
len: 16
j_gene: TRBJ2-5

CDR3nt: TGTGCCAGTAGTTCCTCGACAGTGTACAATGAGCAGTTCTTC
CDR3aa: CASSSSTVYNEQFF
d_gene: NA
v_gene: TRBV19
abundance: once
len: 14
j_gene: TRBJ2-1

CDR3nt: TGTGCCACCAGCAGAGAGTCCTCCGGGACAACTGGAAACACCATATATTTT
CDR3aa: CATSRESSGTTGNTIYF
d_gene: NA
v_gene: TRBV15
abundance: NA
len: 17
j_gene: TRBJ1-3

CDR3nt: TGTGCCAGCAGCCAGCGCAACACTGAAGCTTTCTTT
CDR3aa: CASSQRNTEAFF
d_gene: NA
v_gene: TRBV14
abundance: NA
len: 12
j_gene: TRBJ1-1

CDR3nt: TGTGCCACCAGCAGAGACGCTAGCTATGAGACCCAGTACTTC
CDR3aa: CATSRDASYETQYF
d_gene: NA
v_gene: TRBV15
abundance: once
len: 14
j_gene: TRBJ2-5

CDR3nt: TGTGCCAGTAGTCCTCCGGGACACTCCGAGCAGTACTTC
CDR3aa: CASSPPGHSEQYF
d_gene: NA
v_gene: TRBV19
abundance: NA
len: 13
j_gene: TRBJ2-7

CDR3nt: TGTGCCAGCTCACCATTAGTGGAGACCCAGTACTTC
CDR3aa: CASSPLVETQYF
d_gene: NA
v_gene: TRBV18
abundance: NA
len: 12
j_gene: TRBJ2-5

CDR3nt: TGTGCCACCAGCAGAGATGAGGTTGAAGCTTTCTTT
CDR3aa: CATSRDEVEAFF
d_gene: NA
v_gene: TRBV15
abundance: NA
len: 12
j_gene: TRBJ1-1

CDR3nt: TGTGCCAGCAGCCCGGGACAGTACTATGGCTACACCTTC
CDR3aa: CASSPGQYYGYTF
d_gene: TRBD1
v_gene: TRBV7-9
abundance: NA
len: 13
j_gene: TRBJ1-2

CDR3nt: TGTGCCAGTAGGGTCATCGGGACAGCGAACACTGAAGCTTTCTTT
CDR3aa: CASRVIGTANTEAFF
d_gene: TRBD1
v_gene: TRBV19
abundance: NA
len: 15
j_gene: TRBJ1-1

CDR3nt: TGTGCCAGCAGTTTACAGTACCCTAATTCACCCCTCCACTTT
CDR3aa: CASSLQYPNSPLHF
d_gene: NA
v_gene: TRBV7-2
abundance: NA
len: 14
j_gene: TRBJ1-6

CDR3nt: TGTGCCAGCAGCGCGCCGACAGCCTACCCTGGAGGCTACACCTTC
CDR3aa: CASSAPTAYPGGYTF
d_gene: NA
v_gene: TRBV9
abundance: NA
len: 15
j_gene: TRBJ1-2